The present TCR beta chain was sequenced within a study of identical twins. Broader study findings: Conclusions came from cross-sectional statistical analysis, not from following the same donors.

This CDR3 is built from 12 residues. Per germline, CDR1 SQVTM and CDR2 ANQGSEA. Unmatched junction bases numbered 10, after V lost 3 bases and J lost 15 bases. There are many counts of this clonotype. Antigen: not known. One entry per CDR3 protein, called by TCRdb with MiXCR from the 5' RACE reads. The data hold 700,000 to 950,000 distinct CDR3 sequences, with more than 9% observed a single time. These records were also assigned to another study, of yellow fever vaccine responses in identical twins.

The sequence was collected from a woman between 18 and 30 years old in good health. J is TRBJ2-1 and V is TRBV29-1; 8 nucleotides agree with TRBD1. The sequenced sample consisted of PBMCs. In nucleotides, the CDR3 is TGCAGCGTTGAGCAGGGGGCTATAGGTTTGTTCTTC. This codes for CSVEQGAIGLFF.